This T cell receptor (beta chain) emerged from a study of T cell changes during pregnancy in multiple sclerosis. Measured with immunoSEQ multiplex PCR; TCRdb has only the in-frame clones, and not every one. The sample holds about 64,000 clones, about nine tenths seen once. The origin of this receptor is a female donor with multiple sclerosis, enrolled in a pregnancy study. The material was peripheral blood, obtained in the second trimester of pregnancy.

This CDR3 is CASGIQGASYGYTF. The DNA for the CDR3 is TGTGCCAGCGGAATACAGGGGGCCTCCTATGGCTACACCTTC. This rearrangement joins TRBV6-1 to TRBJ1-2; 9 nucleotides align to TRBD1. The junction had 8 bases not matched to a gene; V was cut back by 8 bases and J by 4 bases. The CDR3 is 14 amino acids. The germline V gene encodes CDR1 MNHNS and CDR2 SASEGT.